This T cell receptor (beta chain) was profiled in a study of shared clonotypes between healthy human individuals. V lost 7 bases to trimming and J lost 4 bases; unmatched junction nucleotides: 10. Per germline, CDR1 WSHSY and CDR2 SAAADI. The CDR3 has 15 amino acids. Repertoires were generated with immunoSEQ multiplex PCR, while TCRdb's copy carries only in-frame clones and drops some. The sample gives under 600,000 clones, 75% to 80% of which show up once; roughly an eighth is in the top ten. The sequence was collected from a woman in her 40s in good health. Some clones in this sample may be carry-over from other donors' samples. The rearrangement uses TRBV10-2 and TRBJ2-1; TRBD2 agrees at 7 bases. The sequenced material came from PBMCs. DNA of the CDR3: TGCGCCAGCACCCACGGGGGAGCGGGATACAATGAGCAGTTCTTC. Translating gives CASTHGGAGYNEQFF.